Following are 31 T cell receptor beta chains from one sample sequenced in a study of blood T cells in healthy people across ages (dated by TCRdb to 2014 to 2015). The library was produced with 5' RACE. Sequenced using an Illumina HiSeq 2500. A second roughly 6 to 11 cycle PCR used a sample-barcoded 5' primer and a J-beta primer mix. The public sequencing data were trimmed at Q25 with fastp and processed into clonotypes with MiXCR by TCRdb, which kept only in-frame beta chains. Each CDR3 protein appears once, grouped with its most common genes and DNA. This sample has around 520,000 distinct CDR3 sequences in its table, and 25% to 35% of those were observed once. The ten most abundant clones make up approximately 3.6% of the sample. The sample was also linked to a second study, of T cells of mothers and their children.

Sequences were obtained from blood. These receptors were obtained from a boy younger than 10 in good health.

This clonotype was detected only once. This chain links TRBV30 with TRBJ1-4; TRBD1 might be the D (5 bases). CDR1 and CDR2 (germline): GTSNPN, SVGIG (reference sequence). There are 16 residues in the CDR3. With 4 bases removed from V and 2 bases from J, the gap between germline ends came to 17 bases. CDR3 region: CAWIPQGWATNEKLFF. DNA of the CDR3: TGTGCCTGGATCCCTCAGGGTTGGGCGACTAATGAAAAACTGTTTTTT.

This clonotype was detected a few times. The rearrangement joins TRBV7-9 to TRBJ2-2; 15 positions agree with TRBD2. V lost 5 bases, J lost 3 bases, and 10 bases stayed unmatched. Germline V lookup: CDR1 SEHNR, CDR2 FQNEAQ (reference sequence). The CDR3 is 19 residues long. The CDR3 coding sequence is TGTGCCAGCAGCCCGAAGCCGGGACTAGCGGGAGGTCACACCGGGGAGCTGTTTTTT. Residues: CASSPKPGLAGGHTGELFF.

This chain links TRBV9 with TRBJ1-2; D is possibly TRBD1 (6 bases). With 0 bases removed from V and 3 bases from J, the gap between germline ends came to 9 bases. Germline assignment: CDR1 SGDLS and CDR2 YYNGEE. This CDR3 region has 14 residues. CDR3: CASSVEDSHYGYTF. CDR3 in DNA: TGTGCCAGCAGCGTAGAGGACAGCCACTATGGCTACACCTTC. The whole variable domain, filled in from reference TRBV9 and TRBJ1-2, reads DSGVTQTPKHLITATGQRVTLRCSPRSGDLSVYWYQQSLDQGLQFLIQYYNGEERAKGNILERFSAQQFPDLHSELNLSSLELGDSALYFCASSVEDSHYGYTFGSGTRLTVV.

The chain uses TRBV4-3 and TRBJ2-7; 9 nucleotides match TRBD1. Germline CDR1 reads LGHNA; CDR2 reads YSLEER. The V gene end was trimmed by 0 bases and the J gene end by 5 bases; junction bases not matched to a gene: 5. The CDR3 totals 15 residues. CDR3 residues: CASSQDRDRAHEQYF. For the CDR3, the DNA is TGCGCCAGCAGCCAAGACAGGGACAGGGCCCACGAGCAGTACTTC.

The chain couples TRBV12-5 to TRBJ2-1; either TRBD1 or TRBD2 may supply D (5 bases each). Per the germline V gene, CDR1 is LGHNT and CDR2 is FRNRAP. Trimming cost V 6 bases and J 3 bases, with 15 bases left between them. The CDR3 contains 15 residues. CDR3 coding DNA: TGTGCTAGTGGGCCCATGGGGACGGTCTACAATGAGCAGTTCTTC. Translation gives CASGPMGTVYNEQFF.

This clonotype has more than one count but fewer than ten. The chain links TRBV4-2 to TRBJ2-1; TRBD2 matches at 8 bases. With the DNA end fitting TRBJ2-7 better, the J assignment may be wrong. This CDR3 region has 16 residues. Germline-derived CDR1 and CDR2 are LGHNA and YNFKEQ. The CDR3 DNA reads as TGTGCCAGCAGCCAAGAGGGGACTAGTATCTCCTACGAGCAGTACTTC. Translated, it gives CASSQEGTSISYEQYF.

The rearrangement joins TRBV7-2 to TRBJ1-1; no firm D call. Looked up from germline, CDR1 is SGHTA and CDR2 is FQGNSA. The CDR3 has 15 residues. Trimming pared 4 bases from V and 0 bases from J, leaving 12 bases between. The CDR3 reads CASSSFMTVNTEAFF. The CDR3 nucleotides are TGTGCCAGCAGCTCCTTCATGACTGTGAACACTGAAGCTTTCTTT.

The chain has TRBV3-1 and TRBJ1-2; 7 bases are shared with TRBD1. The V gene end was trimmed by 2 bases and the J gene end by 4 bases; junction bases not matched to a gene: 7. CDR3 size: 15 residues. Germline assignment: CDR1 LGHDT and CDR2 YNNKEL (reference sequence). The CDR3 DNA follows: TGTGCCAGCAGCCAATCGAAGGGACAGACCTATGGCTACACCTTC. It yields the protein CASSQSKGQTYGYTF. Based on the CDR3 plus reference TRBV3-1 and TRBJ1-2, the full variable domain is DTAVSQTPKYLVTQMGNDKSIKCEQNLGHDTMYWYKQDSKKFLKIMFSYNNKELIINETVPNRFSPKSPDKAHLNLHINSLELGDSAVYFCASSQSKGQTYGYTFGSGTRLTVV.

This clonotype was recorded a few times. The gene calls are TRBV12-3 or TRBV12-4 and TRBJ2-4; D not resolved. V lost 3 bases, J lost 9 bases, and 12 bases lay in between. The CDR3 totals 13 residues. The CDR3 coding sequence is TGTGCCAGCAGTTTTCATGTCTTGAGCATTCAGTACTTC. It encodes CASSFHVLSIQYF.

The chain joins TRBV5-5 to TRBJ1-1, with D hard to call. The CDR3 consists of 11 residues. Trimming stripped 3 bases from V and 10 bases from J, with 10 bases between. CDR1 is SGHKS and CDR2 is YYEKEE in the germline V gene (reference sequence). Here the CDR3 DNA reads TGTGCCAGCAGCTCCCAATGGGGAGCTTTCTTT. Its translation: CASSSQWGAFF.

The chain recombines TRBV24-1 with TRBJ2-1; 7 nucleotides align to TRBD1. Germline lookup yields CDR1 KGHDR and CDR2 SFDVKD. Trimming at V came to 2 bases and at J to 4 bases, leaving 7 bases not matched to a gene. CDR3 length: 16 amino acids. For the CDR3, the DNA is TGTGCCACCAGTGATTCATCCGGGACAGTATACAATGAGCAGTTCTTC. Translating it yields CATSDSSGTVYNEQFF.

This clonotype has a handful of counts. The chain couples TRBV7-2 to TRBJ2-2; D is possibly TRBD1 or TRBD2 (8 bases each). Trimming removed 4 bases from V and 2 bases from J, with 20 bases in between. CDR1 SGHTA and CDR2 FQGNSA come from the germline V gene. This CDR3 is built from 18 residues. CDR3 nucleotide sequence: TGTGCCAGCAGCTCCACAGGGGGTAGCGGGACCAACACCGGGGAGCTGTTTTTT. Translation: CASSSTGGSGTNTGELFF.

The CDR3 spells CSAPDRVGGIQYF. For the CDR3, the DNA is TGCAGTGCTCCGGACAGGGTAGGAGGCATTCAGTACTTC. The chain is built from TRBV20-1 and TRBJ2-4; 8 nucleotides agree with TRBD1. The ends lost 5 bases at V and 9 bases at J; junction bases unmatched: 9. Germline V gene sequence: CDR1 DFQATT, CDR2 SNEGSKA (reference sequence). CDR3 length equals 13 residues.

The chain is built from TRBV20-1 and TRBJ2-7; 12 bases are a match to TRBD2. CDR1 DFQATT and CDR2 SNEGSKA come from the germline V gene (reference sequence). With V trimmed by 3 bases and J by 0 bases, 3 bases remained unmatched. The CDR3 is 15 amino acids. As DNA, the CDR3 is TGCAGTGCTAGGAGACTAGCGGGAGACTCCTACGAGCAGTACTTC. Its translation: CSARRLAGDSYEQYF.

The CDR3 loop reads CASGWGGGEQYF. CDR3 DNA: TGTGCCAGCGGCTGGGGGGGTGGGGAGCAGTACTTC. The chain has TRBV25-1 and TRBJ2-7; 7 bases map to TRBD2. Germline V gene lookup returns CDR1 MGHDK and CDR2 SYGVNS. This CDR3 contains 12 residues. Trimming took 8 bases from V and 7 from J; bases not matched to a gene: 8.

The chain combines TRBV7-9 with TRBJ2-7, with a tentative D call TRBD2 (6 bases). The CDR3 runs to 14 residues. Germline V lookup: CDR1 SEHNR, CDR2 FQNEAQ (reference sequence). V shed 3 bases and J shed 5 bases, with 14 bases lying between them. The DNA for the CDR3 is TGTGCCAGCAGCTTCTCAAGGGAGGAGGACGAGCAGTACTTC. Its protein product is CASSFSREEDEQYF.

The chain uses TRBV20-1 and TRBJ2-1, with 7 bases matching TRBD2. The CDR3 has 18 amino acids. The ends lost 3 bases at V and 1 base at J; junction bases unmatched: 15. Germline V gives CDR1 DFQATT, CDR2 SNEGSKA (reference sequence). CDR3 sequence (DNA): TGCAGTGCTAGGGACTTCGGCGGGCCTAGCGGTTCCTACAATGAGCAGTTCTTC. This sequence encodes CSARDFGGPSGSYNEQFF.

CDR3 sequence (DNA): TGTGCCAGCAGTTATCCCAAAGGGCACCCACCCTACGAGCAGTACTTC. Amino acid sequence: CASSYPKGHPPYEQYF. The chain joins TRBV12-3 or TRBV12-4 to TRBJ2-7; D is uncertain. The ends were cut back, 4 bases at V and 2 bases at J, with 18 bases in the middle. CDR3 length: 16 residues.

V usage is TRBV5-6 and J usage is TRBJ1-1, with a tentative D call TRBD1 (5 bases). V dropped 2 bases and J dropped 12 bases, with 11 bases sitting between them. Germline-derived CDR1 and CDR2 are SGHDT and YYEEEE. The CDR3 runs 11 residues. In nucleotides, the CDR3 is TGTGCCAGCAGCTTAGTGACAGAGACTTTCTTT. This encodes CASSLVTETFF.

V is TRBV15 and J is TRBJ2-5; 13 nucleotides line up with TRBD2. The J call could be wrong; TRBJ2-1 is a better fit for the DNA end. The CDR3 totals 14 residues. Germline CDR1 reads LNHNV; CDR2 reads YYDKDF (reference sequence). Here the CDR3 reads CATSLGTSGDEQFF. CDR3 in DNA: TGTGCCACCAGCCTCGGGACTAGCGGGGATGAGCAGTTCTTC.

This clonotype was seen only a few times. The gene calls are TRBV6-1 and TRBJ2-2; D ambiguous. CDR1 is MNHNS, CDR2 SASEGT, per germline. The length of the CDR3 is 13 residues. V was cut by 8 bases and J by 1 base, with 8 bases left in between. The CDR3 region has the DNA TGTGCCAGCGCCTCGCGGAACACCGGGGAGCTGTTTTTT. Translating gives CASASRNTGELFF.

The chain joins TRBV20-1 to TRBJ2-7; TRBD2 agrees at 9 bases. The tail of the sequence fits TRBJ2-5 better, so the J call may be wrong. Germline CDR1 and CDR2: DFQATT and SNEGSKA (reference sequence). CDR3 length: 15 residues. DNA of the CDR3: TGCAGTGCTACGCTAGCGGGGTCCTCCCAAGAGACCCAGTACTTC. It specifies CSATLAGSSQETQYF.

Worth noting for this clonotype: The junction and the germline gene differ at one end; a read error may be behind it. V usage is TRBV4-3 and J usage is TRBJ1-1, with unresolved D. Germline values: CDR1 LGHNA, CDR2 YSLEER. CDR3 length: 14 residues. This CDR3 reads CVSSQDRGNTEVFF. The CDR3 nucleotides are TGCGTCAGCAGCCAAGATCGAGGAAACACTGAAGTTTTCTTT.

The chain is built from TRBV20-1 and TRBJ2-3; D perhaps matches TRBD2 (6 bases). The CDR3 covers 13 residues. Trimming stripped 0 bases from V and 5 bases from J, with 9 bases between. Germline CDR1 and CDR2: DFQATT and SNEGSKA (reference sequence). CDR3 amino acids: CSAREGGGDTQYF. In nucleotides, the CDR3 is TGCAGTGCTAGAGAGGGAGGCGGAGATACGCAGTATTTT.

This sequence joins TRBV3-1 and TRBJ1-4, with 8 bases matching TRBD1. There are 15 residues in the CDR3. The germline V gene has CDR1 LGHDT and CDR2 YNNKEL (reference sequence). After removal of 3 bases from V and 8 bases from J, the junction contained 8 bases not matched to a gene. Written as DNA, the CDR3 is TGTGCCAGCAGCCAGGACGGACAGGGAAACGAAAAACTGTTTTTT. It codes for CASSQDGQGNEKLFF.

This rearrangement joins TRBV4-1 to TRBJ2-7, with 8 bases that match TRBD2. From germline, CDR1 is MGHRA and CDR2 YSYEKL. J lost 2 bases, V lost 6 bases, and 6 bases had no gene match. This CDR3 is built from 14 residues. This chain's CDR3 is CASSQTGLAYEQYF. CDR3 in DNA: TGCGCCAGCAGTCAAACGGGACTAGCCTACGAGCAGTACTTC.

The rearrangement joins TRBV11-2 to TRBJ2-5; TRBD2 aligns across 9 bases. The CDR3 extends over 18 amino acids. The germline V gene encodes CDR1 SGHAT and CDR2 FQNNGV. The ends lost 5 bases at V and 3 bases at J; junction bases unmatched: 16. As DNA, the CDR3 is TGTGCCAGCAGCCAGGGGGAAGATATAGCGGGGGACGAAGAGACCCAGTACTTC. This translates into CASSQGEDIAGDEETQYF. The full variable domain, its missing parts supplied by reference TRBV11-2 and TRBJ2-5, is EAGVAQSPRYKIIEKRQSVAFWCNPISGHATLYWYQQILGQGPKLLIQFQNNGVVDDSQLPKDRFSAERLKGVDSTLKIQPAKLEDSAVYLCASSQGEDIAGDEETQYFGPGTRLLVL.

V usage is TRBV9 and J usage is TRBJ1-3; tentative D call: TRBD1 (6 bases). The CDR3 is 16 residues long. The ends were cut back, 0 bases at V and 4 bases at J, with 14 bases in the middle. Germline V gene data show CDR1 as SGDLS and CDR2 as YYNGEE. The CDR3 DNA sequence: TGTGCCAGCAGCGTAGGAGGAGGGGGGCACGGAAACACCATATATTTT. The encoded protein is CASSVGGGGHGNTIYF. Looking up the rest from reference TRBV9 and TRBJ1-3 gives the full variable domain: DSGVTQTPKHLITATGQRVTLRCSPRSGDLSVYWYQQSLDQGLQFLIQYYNGEERAKGNILERFSAQQFPDLHSELNLSSLELGDSALYFCASSVGGGGHGNTIYFGEGSWLTVV.

V gene TRBV29-1 combines with J gene TRBJ2-7, with 9 bases fitting TRBD1. This CDR3 is 15 amino acids long. Losses at the gene ends were 4 bases for V and 1 base for J; bases not matched to a gene: 8. CDR1 is SQVTM, CDR2 ANQGSEA, per germline. DNA of the CDR3: TGCAGCGTTGGGGGGACAGGGACAGTTTCCTACGAGCAGTACTTC. It encodes CSVGGTGTVSYEQYF.

This clonotype was counted between two and nine times. J is TRBJ1-2 and V is TRBV30; D unresolved. Trimming removed 8 bases from V and 4 bases from J, with 14 bases in between. The CDR3 is 12 residues long. CDR1 is GTSNPN and CDR2 is SVGIG in the germline V gene (reference sequence). The CDR3 reads CAAAGLGYGYTF. For the CDR3, the DNA is TGTGCCGCGGCCGGTCTTGGCTATGGCTACACCTTC.

This clonotype was counted a few times. The rearrangement uses TRBV7-9 and TRBJ2-1; D not resolved. Germline loops: CDR1 SEHNR, CDR2 FQNEAQ (reference sequence). The CDR3 length is 13 residues. V was trimmed by 1 base and J by 5 bases, leaving 6 bases between them. The chain's CDR3 is CASSLVSNNEQFF. CDR3 sequence (DNA): TGTGCCAGCAGCTTAGTCAGCAACAATGAGCAGTTCTTC.